The 3 T cell receptor beta chains given below trace back to one sample, sequenced in a study of CD8+ T cells in alopecia areata. Treatment given: oral pan-JAK inhibitor, 5-10 mg twice daily. RNA extraction and reverse transcription yielded cDNA as sequencing template. Profiling relied on immunoSEQ multiplex PCR, and the TCRdb table lists in-frame clones only, not all of them. The data contain some 110,000 clones, 50% to 75% of them singletons. This specimen was CD8+ T cells sorted from blood, taken at week 4, from a patient treated with tofacitinib. Every receptor here comes from a human donor with alopecia areata.

This rearrangement joins TRBV6-4 to TRBJ2-3, with 8 bases matching TRBD2. The CDR3 covers 17 residues. The V gene end was trimmed by 6 bases and the J gene end by 2 bases; junction bases not matched to a gene: 13. The germline CDR1 and CDR2 sequences are MRHNA and SNTAGT. The CDR3 reads CASRKPLVAGPTDTQYF. In DNA form, the CDR3 reads TGTGCCAGCAGGAAACCCTTGGTAGCGGGGCCCACAGATACGCAGTATTTT.

DNA of the CDR3: TGTGCCACCGGTACGGGTAATCAGCCCCAGCATTTT. The encoded protein is CATGTGNQPQHF. The chain couples TRBV15 to TRBJ1-5; D remains ambiguous. The CDR3 spans 12 residues. Trimming left V 8 bases short and J 4 bases short, with 9 bases between. CDR1 and CDR2 (germline): LNHNV, YYDKDF (reference sequence).

This chain connects TRBV30 to TRBJ2-5, with D uncertain. The CDR3 spans 12 residues. Deletions cut 3 bases from V and 3 bases from J, with 8 bases between. Germline V gives CDR1 GTSNPN, CDR2 SVGIG (reference sequence). The CDR3 here is CAWSGGEETQYF. In DNA, the CDR3 is TGTGCCTGGAGCGGCGGCGAAGAGACCCAGTACTTC. Full variable domain (rest looked up from reference TRBV30 and TRBJ2-5): SQTIHQWPATLVQPVGSPLSLECTVEGTSNPNLYWYRQAAGRGLQLLFYSVGIGQISSEVPQNLSASRPQDRQFILSSKKLLLSDSGFYLCAWSGGEETQYFGPGTRLLVL.